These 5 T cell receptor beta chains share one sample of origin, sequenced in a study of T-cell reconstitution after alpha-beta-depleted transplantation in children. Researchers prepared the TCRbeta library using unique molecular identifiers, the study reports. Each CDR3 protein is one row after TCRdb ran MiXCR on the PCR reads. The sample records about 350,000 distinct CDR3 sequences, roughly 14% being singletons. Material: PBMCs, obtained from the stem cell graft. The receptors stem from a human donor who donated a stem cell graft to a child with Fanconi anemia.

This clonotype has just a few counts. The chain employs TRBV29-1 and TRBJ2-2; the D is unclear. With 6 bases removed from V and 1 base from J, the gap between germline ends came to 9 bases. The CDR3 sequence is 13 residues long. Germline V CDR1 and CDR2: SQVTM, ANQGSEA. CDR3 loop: CSVAAGNTGELFF. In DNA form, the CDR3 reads TGCAGCGTGGCCGCAGGGAACACCGGGGAGCTGTTTTTT.

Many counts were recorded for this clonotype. CDR3 nucleotides: TGCGCCAGCAGCTTGGCAGGCCGACAGGAGACCCAGTACTTC. As protein: CASSLAGRQETQYF. This sequence joins TRBV5-1 and TRBJ2-5; maybe TRBD1 (5 bases). Germline values: CDR1 SGHRS, CDR2 YFSETQ. Trimming took off 0 bases at V and 5 bases at J, with 11 bases between the two ends. The CDR3 runs to 14 residues.

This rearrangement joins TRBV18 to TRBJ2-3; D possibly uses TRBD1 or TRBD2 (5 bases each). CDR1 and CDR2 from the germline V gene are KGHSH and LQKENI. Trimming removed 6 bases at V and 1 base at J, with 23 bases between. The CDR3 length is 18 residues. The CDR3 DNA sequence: TGTGCCAGCTCGCTCCGGGCCACTCCCCTGGGGGGCACAGATACGCAGTATTTT. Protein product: CASSLRATPLGGTDTQYF.

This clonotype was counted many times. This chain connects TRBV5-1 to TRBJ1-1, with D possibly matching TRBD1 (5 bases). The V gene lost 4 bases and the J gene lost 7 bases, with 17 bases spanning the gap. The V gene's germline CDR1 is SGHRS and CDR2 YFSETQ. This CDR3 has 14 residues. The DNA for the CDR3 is TGCGCCAGCAGCCATGGGGGTGATTATAGTGAAGCTTTCTTT. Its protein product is CASSHGGDYSEAFF.

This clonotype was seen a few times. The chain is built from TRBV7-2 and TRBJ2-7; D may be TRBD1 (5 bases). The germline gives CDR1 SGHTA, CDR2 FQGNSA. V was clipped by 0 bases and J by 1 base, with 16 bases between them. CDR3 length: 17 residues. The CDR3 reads CASSLAAGFYVSYEQYF. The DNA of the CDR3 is TGTGCCAGCAGCTTAGCCGCAGGGTTCTATGTATCCTACGAGCAGTACTTC.